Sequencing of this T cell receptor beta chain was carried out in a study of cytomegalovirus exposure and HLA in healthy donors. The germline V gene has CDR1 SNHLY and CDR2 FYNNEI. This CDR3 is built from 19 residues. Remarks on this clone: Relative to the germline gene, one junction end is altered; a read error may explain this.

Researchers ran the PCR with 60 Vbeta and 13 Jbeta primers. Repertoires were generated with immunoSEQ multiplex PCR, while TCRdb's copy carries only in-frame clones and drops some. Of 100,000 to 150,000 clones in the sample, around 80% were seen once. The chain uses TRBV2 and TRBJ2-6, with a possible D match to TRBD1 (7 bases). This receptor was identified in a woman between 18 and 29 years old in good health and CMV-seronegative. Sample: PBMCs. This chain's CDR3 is CASSERGQGGLSGANGLTF. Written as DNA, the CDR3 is TGTGCCAGCAGTGAAAGGGGGCAGGGGGGCCTTTCTGGGGCCAACGGCCTGACTTTC.